Listed here are 3 T cell receptor beta chains from one sample, sequenced in a study of spatial heterogeneity in lung cancer. Study conclusions and caveats: How many expanded intratumoral alpha and beta TCRs were present tracked the tumor mutation count, which was a count of nonsynonymous mutations.

Antigen specificity for these receptors is unknown. TCRdb re-derived calls from the 5' RACE reads in MiXCR, one entry per CDR3 protein. The sample has over 10,000 distinct CDR3 sequences, 3% to 4.5% seen once. The time point is: sample taken at primary tumor resection. This sample comprised lung tumor tissue, obtained at surgery. These receptors were collected from a male donor with early-stage non-small cell lung cancer.

This clonotype came up many times. V gene TRBV20-1 combines with J gene TRBJ1-2; D uncertain. Trimming pared 1 base from V and 12 bases from J, leaving 12 bases between. Germline CDR1 and CDR2: DFQATT and SNEGSKA (reference sequence). This CDR3 contains 11 residues. The CDR3 here is CSARGAFDNTF. CDR3 sequence (DNA): TGCAGTGCTAGAGGAGCGTTTGACAACACCTTC.

This clonotype was counted at least ten times. This chain uses TRBV19 with TRBJ2-2; 8 bases fit TRBD1. Unmatched junction bases numbered 11, after V lost 9 bases and J lost 8 bases. Germline CDR1 and CDR2: LNHDA and SQIVND (reference sequence). The CDR3 is made up of 14 amino acids. The CDR3 DNA reads as TGTGCCAGCTCGACAGGGGCCGGTCTGGGGGAGCTGTTTTTT. Translating gives CASSTGAGLGELFF.

Only a few counts were recorded for this clonotype. The V gene is TRBV30, the J gene TRBJ1-6; D is unclear. The V and J ends lost 5 bases and 3 bases respectively, with 17 bases between them. The CDR3 has 16 residues. Germline CDR1 is GTSNPN and CDR2 is SVGIG (reference sequence). CDR3 nucleotide sequence: TGTGCCTGGGTCAACCCTGGACTCCTCTATAATTCACCCCTCCACTTT. This sequence encodes CAWVNPGLLYNSPLHF.